These 5 T cell receptor beta chains were all obtained from the same sample, sequenced in a study of Ad26.COV2.S vaccination and SARS-CoV-2 variants. Here immunoSEQ multiplex PCR was the method, and the copy in TCRdb shows in-frame clones only, minus some. Of 350,000 to 400,000 clones listed, around nine tenths are singletons. This sample's treatment: around 19 received Ad26.COV2.S at low or high dose, single or two shots; about 5 received placebo; per-sample allocation not given. Sampling happened 63 days after the first vaccine or placebo injection. Here the sequenced sample was peripheral blood, taken in a trial of Ad26.COV2.S vaccine versus placebo. These receptors came from a person aged 18-60 years who received the Ad26.COV2.S COVID-19 vaccine or a placebo.

This sequence joins TRBV5-1 and TRBJ2-7; the match to TRBD2 covers 10 bases. Germline-derived CDR1 and CDR2 are SGHRS and YFSETQ. J gave up 7 bases and V 4 bases, and 8 bases lay outside the gene matches. CDR3 length: 14 residues. The CDR3 coding sequence is TGCGCCAGCAGCGATCTAGCGGGGGACGAAGAGCAGTACTTC. The encoded protein is CASSDLAGDEEQYF.

The V gene is TRBV11-2, the J gene TRBJ1-4; maybe TRBD1 (6 bases). Trimming took off 5 bases at V and 7 bases at J, with 14 bases between the two ends. CDR3 length: 14 residues. The germline V gene encodes CDR1 SGHAT and CDR2 FQNNGV. The CDR3 DNA sequence: TGTGCCAGCAGCCAGGGGACTAGGAGTGAAAAACTGTTTTTT. Encoded protein: CASSQGTRSEKLFF. Complete variable domain (other parts from reference TRBV11-2 and TRBJ1-4): EAGVAQSPRYKIIEKRQSVAFWCNPISGHATLYWYQQILGQGPKLLIQFQNNGVVDDSQLPKDRFSAERLKGVDSTLKIQPAKLEDSAVYLCASSQGTRSEKLFFGSGTQLSVL.

The rearrangement uses TRBV6-6 and TRBJ1-1; TRBD1 might be the D (5 bases). The CDR3 is 17 residues long. V gave up 5 bases and J gave up 7 bases, with 26 bases separating them. CDR1 MNHNY and CDR2 SVGAGI come from the germline V gene (reference sequence). CDR3 region: CASSRKTVTGVGNEAFF. Here the CDR3 DNA reads TGTGCCAGCAGTCGAAAGACAGTGACCGGTGTGGGCAATGAAGCTTTCTTT.

This rearrangement joins TRBV6-2 or TRBV6-3 to TRBJ1-1; D call uncertain. Looked up from germline, CDR1 is MNHEY and CDR2 is SVGEGT. This CDR3 has 15 residues. Trimming stripped 0 bases from V and 4 bases from J, with 12 bases between. The CDR3 coding sequence is TGTGCCAGCAGTTACTCGCCCAGGTTCGTCACTGAAGCTTTCTTT. Protein product: CASSYSPRFVTEAFF.

This clone was detected once. The chain has TRBV4-1 and TRBJ1-2; D gene uncertain. From germline, CDR1 is MGHRA and CDR2 YSYEKL. V shed 0 bases and J shed 0 bases, with 8 bases lying between them. CDR3 size: 15 residues. The CDR3 DNA is TGCGCCAGCAGCCAAGACGGAGCTTCTAACTATGGCTACACCTTC. Its translation: CASSQDGASNYGYTF.